The 18 T cell receptor beta chains below were found in one sample sequenced in a study of graft-versus-host responses after intestinal transplantation. Only in-frame clones appear in the TCRdb table, and some are missing; sequencing was by immunoSEQ multiplex PCR. Here the sample spans 80,000 to 90,000 clones, 80% to 95% being singletons. What these receptors recognize is not known. The source material was unstimulated CD4+ T cells sorted from spleen or lymph node cells, sampled before intestinal transplant. These receptors were obtained from a human donor who received an intestinal transplant.

This clone was detected only once. The chain recombines TRBV4-1 with TRBJ1-5; D not resolved. The CDR3 is 15 residues long. The V gene's germline CDR1 is MGHRA and CDR2 YSYEKL. With 0 bases removed from V and 4 bases from J, the gap between germline ends came to 10 bases. CDR3 coding DNA: TGCGCCAGCAGCCAAGATATCACCCGGAATCAGCCCCAGCATTTT. Residues: CASSQDITRNQPQHF.

The chain is built from TRBV6-5 and TRBJ2-7; possible D gene TRBD2, 5 bases. This CDR3 has 15 amino acids. Germline loops: CDR1 MNHEY, CDR2 SVGAGI. Trimming cost V 0 bases and J 3 bases, with 12 bases left between them. CDR3 loop: CASSYSIGGRYEQYF. The CDR3 region has the DNA TGTGCCAGCAGTTACTCGATCGGCGGGCGCTACGAGCAGTACTTC.

This chain joins TRBV5-1 and TRBJ2-1, with D perhaps matching TRBD2 (5 bases). The germline V and J ends were trimmed by 1 base and 0 bases, with 23 bases remaining between them. Looked up from germline, CDR1 is SGHRS and CDR2 is YFSETQ. This CDR3 region has 20 residues. CDR3 residues: CASSLNEVASFLSSYNEQFF. In nucleotides, the CDR3 is TGCGCCAGCAGCTTGAATGAGGTGGCTAGCTTCTTAAGCTCCTACAATGAGCAGTTCTTC. Together with reference TRBV5-1 and TRBJ2-1, the CDR3 gives the full variable domain: KAGVTQTPRYLIKTRGQQVTLSCSPISGHRSVSWYQQTPGQGLQFLFEYFSETQRNKGNFPGRFSGRQFSNSRSEMNVSTLELGDSALYLCASSLNEVASFLSSYNEQFFGPGTRLTVL.

V is TRBV7-9 and J is TRBJ1-4; maybe TRBD1 (5 bases). This CDR3 has 15 amino acids. Germline loops: CDR1 SEHNR, CDR2 FQNEAQ (reference sequence). V gave up 3 bases and J gave up 6 bases, with 14 bases separating them. CDR3 in amino acids: CASSFGDRRHEKLFF. The CDR3 bases are TGTGCCAGCAGCTTTGGGGACCGACGTCATGAAAAACTGTTTTTT.

This clone has just one count. This chain joins TRBV5-5 and TRBJ2-3; D might be TRBD1 (5 bases). V was trimmed by 1 base and J by 3 bases, leaving 12 bases between them. CDR3 length: 15 residues. Germline CDR1 reads SGHKS; CDR2 reads YYEKEE (reference sequence). Here the CDR3 reads CASSLSGFRTDTQYF. CDR3 coding DNA: TGTGCCAGCAGCTTGTCAGGGTTCAGGACAGATACGCAGTATTTT. The variable domain in full, completed from reference TRBV5-5 and TRBJ2-3, reads DAGVTQSPTHLIKTRGQQVTLRCSPISGHKSVSWYQQVLGQGPQFIFQYYEKEERGRGNFPDRFSARQFPNYSSELNVNALLLGDSALYLCASSLSGFRTDTQYFGPGTRLTVL.

This clone was seen a single time. The gene calls are TRBV11-2 and TRBJ2-3; D unresolved. Germline-derived CDR1 and CDR2 are SGHAT and FQNNGV. The length of the CDR3 is 10 residues. The V end was cut by 5 bases, the J end by 9 bases, with 6 bases between. The CDR3 region is CASSRATQYF. The CDR3 bases are TGTGCCAGCAGCCGGGCGACGCAGTATTTT.

The rearrangement joins TRBV7-9 to TRBJ1-2; D perhaps matches TRBD1 (5 bases). Per germline, CDR1 SEHNR and CDR2 FQNEAQ (reference sequence). V shed 8 bases and J shed 4 bases, with 11 bases lying between them. The CDR3 length is 12 residues. CDR3 nucleotides: TGTGCCAGCGGATCTGGGGCCTATGGCTACACCTTC. It specifies CASGSGAYGYTF.

This chain uses TRBV19 with TRBJ1-6, with 7 bases that match TRBD1. There are 14 residues in the CDR3. V was pared by 7 bases and J by 3 bases, with 3 bases of the junction left unmatched. The germline gives CDR1 LNHDA, CDR2 SQIVND (reference sequence). CDR3: CASKGGDYNSPLHF. The CDR3 DNA reads as TGTGCCAGTAAAGGGGGCGACTATAATTCACCCCTCCACTTT.

The V gene is TRBV18, the J gene TRBJ2-7, with 8 nucleotides matching TRBD2. The CDR3 extends over 15 amino acids. The J segment lost 8 bases and the V segment lost 2 bases, leaving 11 bases of the junction unmatched. CDR1 and CDR2 from the germline V gene are KGHSH and LQKENI. The CDR3 nucleotides are TGTGCCAGCTCACCAGGGGGACGGGAGGGGAGGAAGCAGTACTTC. The encoded protein is CASSPGGREGRKQYF.

This clone has a single count. The rearrangement uses TRBV6-5 and TRBJ1-1; the D is unclear. Trimming removed 3 bases from V and 6 bases from J, with 8 bases in between. The CDR3 length is 12 residues. Germline V gene lookup returns CDR1 MNHEY and CDR2 SVGAGI. The chain's CDR3 is CASSYRSAEAFF. CDR3 coding DNA: TGTGCCAGCAGTTATAGGAGCGCTGAAGCTTTCTTT.

V is TRBV7-6 and J is TRBJ1-5; 11 nucleotides line up with TRBD1. CDR3 size: 16 residues. Per the germline V gene, CDR1 is SGHVS and CDR2 is FNYEAQ. Unmatched junction bases numbered 4, after V lost 6 bases and J lost 0 bases. The CDR3 region has the DNA TGTGCCAGCAGAGGACAGGGGGCCGGTAGCAATCAGCCCCAGCATTTT. Translation gives CASRGQGAGSNQPQHF.

The chain joins TRBV20-1 to TRBJ2-7; D gene unclear. The CDR3 covers 11 residues. CDR1 is DFQATT and CDR2 is SNEGSKA in the germline V gene (reference sequence). The V end lost 4 bases, the J end lost 2 bases, and 6 bases lay between the germline ends. CDR3 in amino acids: CSATSPYEQYF. In DNA form, the CDR3 reads TGCAGTGCTACCAGCCCCTACGAGCAGTACTTC.

This chain connects TRBV6-5 to TRBJ1-5; 8 bases line up with TRBD1. The CDR3 is made up of 15 amino acids. The germline CDR1 and CDR2 sequences are MNHEY and SVGAGI. J gave up 5 bases and V 6 bases, and 9 bases lay outside the gene matches. CDR3 nucleotides: TGTGCCAGCAGGAGGACAGGGATGGCCTATCAGCCCCAGCATTTT. Residues: CASRRTGMAYQPQHF.

This chain links TRBV27 with TRBJ2-1; 14 bases map to TRBD2. With V trimmed by 5 bases and J by 15 bases, 6 bases remained unmatched. CDR3 length: 13 residues. Per germline, CDR1 MNHEY and CDR2 SMNVEV (reference sequence). The CDR3 reads CASSPGLAGVGFF. CDR3 DNA: TGTGCCAGCAGTCCGGGACTAGCGGGAGTCGGGTTCTTC.

The V call is TRBV30, the J call TRBJ1-6; D is undetermined. Germline V CDR1 and CDR2: GTSNPN, SVGIG (reference sequence). The ends were cut back, 2 bases at V and 0 bases at J, with 11 bases in the middle. The CDR3 extends over 16 amino acids. CDR3: CAWSLGLSSYNSPLHF. The CDR3 nucleotides are TGTGCCTGGAGTCTCGGACTGAGCTCCTATAATTCACCCCTCCACTTT.

Only one count was recorded for this clone. V usage is TRBV10-3 and J usage is TRBJ2-3, with 8 bases matching TRBD2. CDR1 is ENHRY and CDR2 is SYGVKD in the germline V gene. The CDR3 totals 17 residues. Germline trimming cut 3 bases from V and 2 bases from J; bases unmatched to any gene: 10. Written as DNA, the CDR3 is TGTGCCATCAGTGATCCGGGACTAGGAGCCTACACAGATACGCAGTATTTT. It specifies CAISDPGLGAYTDTQYF.

V and J are TRBV6-5 and TRBJ2-7; 11 bases align to TRBD1. Germline CDR1 MNHEY, CDR2 SVGAGI. Unmatched junction bases numbered 5, after V lost 4 bases and J lost 3 bases. The CDR3 covers 15 residues. In nucleotides, the CDR3 is TGTGCCAGCAGTTCAGGGACAGGGGGGCTCTACGAGCAGTACTTC. This encodes CASSSGTGGLYEQYF.

This clone has just one count. This chain connects TRBV18 to TRBJ2-7, with D possibly matching TRBD2 (6 bases). The CDR3 spans 15 residues. V was clipped by 3 bases and J by 4 bases, with 16 bases between them. From germline, CDR1 is KGHSH and CDR2 LQKENI. DNA of the CDR3: TGTGCCAGCTCACCTCGGCCCCAGGCGGGGTACGAGCAGTACTTC. The encoded protein is CASSPRPQAGYEQYF.